This T cell receptor beta chain was recorded in a study of cytomegalovirus exposure and HLA in healthy donors. Study findings and constraints: Three CMV-associated chains were confirmed in vitro to be specific for CMV antigens. Subsequent analysis of the 95 to 150 validation repertoires found a tendency for first-cohort TCR clusters to co-occur. Some TCR beta chains (around 180 of them) were listed as cytomegalovirus-associated. Generally TCR sequences proved uncommon, though certain public TCRs appeared in numerous donors.

In regard to this clone: Its antigen is as yet unknown.

Libraries were prepared by immunoSEQ multiplex PCR; TCRdb keeps only in-frame clonotypes and omits some of them. This table has about 56,000 clones, roughly 93% appearing once. Trimming took 4 bases from V and 3 from J; bases not matched to a gene: 13. The length of the CDR3 is 19 residues. Germline V gene lookup returns CDR1 MGHRA and CDR2 YSYEKL. The sample taken for sequencing was PBMCs. This chain uses TRBV4-1 with TRBJ2-3; 13 positions agree with TRBD2. This TCR was recovered from a woman aged 18-29 years in good health and CMV-seropositive. CDR3 in amino acids: CASSPSPLAGGPGTDTQYF. The CDR3 DNA follows: TGCGCCAGCAGCCCGTCCCCACTAGCGGGGGGGCCGGGGACAGATACGCAGTATTTT.